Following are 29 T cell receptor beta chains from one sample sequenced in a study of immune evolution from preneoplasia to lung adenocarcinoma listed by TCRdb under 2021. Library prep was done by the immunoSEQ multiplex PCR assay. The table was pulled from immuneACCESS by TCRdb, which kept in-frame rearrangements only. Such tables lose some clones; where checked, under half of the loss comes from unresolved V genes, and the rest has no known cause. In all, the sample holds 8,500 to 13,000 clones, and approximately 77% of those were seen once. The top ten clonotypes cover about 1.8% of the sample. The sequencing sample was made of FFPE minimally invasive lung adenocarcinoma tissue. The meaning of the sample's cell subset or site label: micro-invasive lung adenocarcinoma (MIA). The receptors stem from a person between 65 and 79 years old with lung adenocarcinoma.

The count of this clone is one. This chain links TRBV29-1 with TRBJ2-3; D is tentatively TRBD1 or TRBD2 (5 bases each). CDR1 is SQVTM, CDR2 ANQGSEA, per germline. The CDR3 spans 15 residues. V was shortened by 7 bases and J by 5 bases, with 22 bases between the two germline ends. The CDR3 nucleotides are TGCAGCGCTTACACGAGGGGCCCTTTAGGAGATACGCAGTATTTT. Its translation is CSAYTRGPLGDTQYF.

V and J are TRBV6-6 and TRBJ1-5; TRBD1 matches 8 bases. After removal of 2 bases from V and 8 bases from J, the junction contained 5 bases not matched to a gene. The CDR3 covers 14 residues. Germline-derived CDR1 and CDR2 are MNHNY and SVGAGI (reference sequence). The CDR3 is CASSYGQGVEPQHF. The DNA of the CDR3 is TGTGCCAGCAGTTACGGACAGGGAGTAGAGCCCCAGCATTTT.

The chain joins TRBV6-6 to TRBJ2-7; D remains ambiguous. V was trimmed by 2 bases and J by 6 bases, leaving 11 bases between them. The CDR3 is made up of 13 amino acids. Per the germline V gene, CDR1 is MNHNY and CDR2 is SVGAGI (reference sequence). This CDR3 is CASSYARVSEQYF. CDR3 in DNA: TGTGCCAGCAGTTACGCAAGGGTCTCCGAGCAGTACTTC.

CDR3 amino acids: CAGQGQRNYNEQFF. Here the CDR3 DNA reads TGTGCCGGACAGGGGCAGCGCAACTACAATGAGCAGTTCTTC. This chain joins TRBV5-8 and TRBJ2-1; 9 bases are a match to TRBD1. CDR3 length: 14 amino acids. Germline V gene data show CDR1 as SGHTS and CDR2 as YDEGEE. Trimming took 10 bases from V and 3 from J; bases not matched to a gene: 8.

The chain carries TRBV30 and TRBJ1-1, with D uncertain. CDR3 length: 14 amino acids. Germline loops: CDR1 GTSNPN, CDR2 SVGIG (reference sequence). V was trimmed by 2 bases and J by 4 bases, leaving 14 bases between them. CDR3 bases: TGTGCCTGGAGTTCCACGGCTTGGGGCACTGAAGCTTTCTTT. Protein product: CAWSSTAWGTEAFF.

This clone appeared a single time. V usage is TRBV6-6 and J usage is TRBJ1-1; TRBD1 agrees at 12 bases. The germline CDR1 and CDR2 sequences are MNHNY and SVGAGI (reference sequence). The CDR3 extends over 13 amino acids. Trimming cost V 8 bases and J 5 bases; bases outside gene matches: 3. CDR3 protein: CASGDRGRTEAFF. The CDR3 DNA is TGTGCCAGCGGGGACAGGGGGCGGACTGAAGCTTTCTTT.

The DNA for the CDR3 is TGTGCCTGGGCTGGGGCAGAGGGGGGCCACGAGCAGTACTTC. Its protein is CAWAGAEGGHEQYF. V is TRBV30 and J is TRBJ2-7; D may be TRBD1 or TRBD2 (6 bases each). Germline V gene data show CDR1 as GTSNPN and CDR2 as SVGIG (reference sequence). This CDR3 has 14 amino acids. V was shortened by 5 bases and J by 5 bases, with 19 bases between the two germline ends.

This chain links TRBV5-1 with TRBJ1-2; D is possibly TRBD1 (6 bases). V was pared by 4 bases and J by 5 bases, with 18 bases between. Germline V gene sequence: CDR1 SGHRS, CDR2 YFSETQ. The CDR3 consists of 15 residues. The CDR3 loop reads CASSPLPGQEYGYTF. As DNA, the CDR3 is TGCGCCAGCAGCCCCCTACCGGGACAAGAATATGGCTACACCTTC.

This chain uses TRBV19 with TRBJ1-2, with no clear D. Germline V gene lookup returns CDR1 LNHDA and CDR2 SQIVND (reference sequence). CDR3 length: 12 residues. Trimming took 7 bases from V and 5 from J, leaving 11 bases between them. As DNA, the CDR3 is TGTGCCAGTAATGTGGACCGTTATGGCTACACCTTC. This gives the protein CASNVDRYGYTF. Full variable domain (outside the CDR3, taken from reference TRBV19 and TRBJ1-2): DGGITQSPKYLFRKEGQNVTLSCEQNLNHDAMYWYRQDPGQGLRLIYYSQIVNDFQKGDIAEGYSVSREKKESFPLTVTSAQKNPTAFYLCASNVDRYGYTFGSGTRLTVV.

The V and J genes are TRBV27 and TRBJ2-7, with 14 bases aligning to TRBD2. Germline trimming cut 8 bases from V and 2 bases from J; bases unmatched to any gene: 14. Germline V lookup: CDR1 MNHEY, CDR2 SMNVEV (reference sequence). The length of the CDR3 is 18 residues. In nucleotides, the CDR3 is TGTGCCAGCGGGTGGGGGACTAGCGGGAGAGCGGGTACCTACGAGCAGTACTTC. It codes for CASGWGTSGRAGTYEQYF.

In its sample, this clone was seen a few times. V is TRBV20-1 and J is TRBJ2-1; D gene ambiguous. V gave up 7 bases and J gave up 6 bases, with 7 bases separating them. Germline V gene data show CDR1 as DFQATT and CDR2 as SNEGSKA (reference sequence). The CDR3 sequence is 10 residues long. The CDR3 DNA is TGCAGTGGGTTAGGCAATGAGCAGTTCTTC. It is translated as CSGLGNEQFF.

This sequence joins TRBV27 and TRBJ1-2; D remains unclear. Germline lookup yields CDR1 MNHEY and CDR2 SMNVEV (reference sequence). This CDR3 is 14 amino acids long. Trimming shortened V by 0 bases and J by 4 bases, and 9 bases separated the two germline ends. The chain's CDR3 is CASSLSGFGYGYTF. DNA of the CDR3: TGTGCCAGCAGTTTATCGGGGTTTGGCTATGGCTACACCTTC.

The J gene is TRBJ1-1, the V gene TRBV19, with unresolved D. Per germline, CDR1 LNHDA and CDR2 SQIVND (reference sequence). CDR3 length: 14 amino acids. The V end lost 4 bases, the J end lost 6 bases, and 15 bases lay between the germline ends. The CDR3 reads CASSNLMRRAEAFF. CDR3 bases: TGTGCCAGTAGTAATTTAATGAGAAGGGCTGAAGCTTTCTTT.

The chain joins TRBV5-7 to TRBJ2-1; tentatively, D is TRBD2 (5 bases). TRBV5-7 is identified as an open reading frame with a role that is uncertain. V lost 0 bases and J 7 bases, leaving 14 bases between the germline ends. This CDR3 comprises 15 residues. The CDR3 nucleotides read TGTGCCAGCAGCTTGGGGCGGGTTGCATGGAATGAGCAGTTCTTC. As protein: CASSLGRVAWNEQFF.

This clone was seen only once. CDR3 residues: CASSLETSSQETQYF. CDR3 coding DNA: TGCGCCAGCAGCCTGGAGACTAGCAGTCAAGAGACCCAGTACTTC. The chain carries TRBV5-1 and TRBJ2-5; 7 nucleotides match TRBD2. Germline CDR1 is SGHRS and CDR2 is YFSETQ. This CDR3 region has 15 residues. Unmatched junction bases numbered 8, after V lost 4 bases and J lost 2 bases.

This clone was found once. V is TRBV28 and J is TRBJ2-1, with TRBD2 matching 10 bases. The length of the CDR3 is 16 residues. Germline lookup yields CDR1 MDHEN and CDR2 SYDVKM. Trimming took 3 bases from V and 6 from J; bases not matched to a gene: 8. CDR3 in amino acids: CASSLAGLAGANEQFF. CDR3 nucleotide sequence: TGTGCCAGCAGTTTGGCCGGTCTAGCGGGAGCCAATGAGCAGTTCTTC. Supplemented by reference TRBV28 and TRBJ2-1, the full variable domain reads DVKVTQSSRYLVKRTGEKVFLECVQDMDHENMFWYRQDPGLGLRLIYFSYDVKMKEKGDIPEGYSVSREKKERFSLILESASTNQTSMYLCASSLAGLAGANEQFFGPGTRLTVL.

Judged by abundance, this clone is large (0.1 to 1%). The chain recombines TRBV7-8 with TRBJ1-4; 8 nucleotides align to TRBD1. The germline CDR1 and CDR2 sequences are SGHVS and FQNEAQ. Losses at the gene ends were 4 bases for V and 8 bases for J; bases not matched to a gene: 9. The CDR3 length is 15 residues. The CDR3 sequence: CASSSADREREKLFF. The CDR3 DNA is TGTGCCAGCAGCTCCGCGGACAGGGAAAGGGAAAAACTGTTTTTT.

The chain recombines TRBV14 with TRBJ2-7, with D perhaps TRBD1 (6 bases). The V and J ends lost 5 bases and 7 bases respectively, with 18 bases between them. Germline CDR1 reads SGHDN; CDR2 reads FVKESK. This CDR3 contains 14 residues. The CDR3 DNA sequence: TGTGCCAGCAGCTACAGGGCCCCTGGCGTTGAGCAGTACTTC. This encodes CASSYRAPGVEQYF.

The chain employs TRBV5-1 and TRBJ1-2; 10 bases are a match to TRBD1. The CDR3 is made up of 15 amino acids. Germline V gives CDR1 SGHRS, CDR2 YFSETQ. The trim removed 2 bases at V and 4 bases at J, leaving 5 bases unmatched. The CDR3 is CASSFGTGVIYGYTF. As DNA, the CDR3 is TGCGCCAGCAGCTTTGGGACAGGGGTTATCTATGGCTACACCTTC.

This CDR3 is CASSLQVRREQYF. The CDR3 nucleotides read TGTGCCAGCAGTTTACAGGTGAGAAGGGAGCAGTACTTC. The J gene is TRBJ2-7, the V gene TRBV28, with D unclear. The CDR3 consists of 13 residues. Germline CDR1 MDHEN, CDR2 SYDVKM. Trimming removed 2 bases from V and 7 bases from J, with 12 bases in between.

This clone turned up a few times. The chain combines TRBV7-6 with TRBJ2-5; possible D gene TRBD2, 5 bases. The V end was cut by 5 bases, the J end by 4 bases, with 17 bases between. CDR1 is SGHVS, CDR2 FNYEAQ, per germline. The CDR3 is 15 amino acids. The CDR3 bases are TGTGCCAGCAGCCCTCGGGGTGAGGTGGGAGAGACCCAGTACTTC. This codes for CASSPRGEVGETQYF.

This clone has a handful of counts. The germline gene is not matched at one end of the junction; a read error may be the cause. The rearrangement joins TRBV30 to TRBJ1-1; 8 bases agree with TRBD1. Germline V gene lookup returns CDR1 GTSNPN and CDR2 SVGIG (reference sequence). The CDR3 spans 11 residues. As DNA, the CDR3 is TGTGCCTGGAGTAGCGACCGAGGACAGGGTTTT. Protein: CAWSSDRGQGF.

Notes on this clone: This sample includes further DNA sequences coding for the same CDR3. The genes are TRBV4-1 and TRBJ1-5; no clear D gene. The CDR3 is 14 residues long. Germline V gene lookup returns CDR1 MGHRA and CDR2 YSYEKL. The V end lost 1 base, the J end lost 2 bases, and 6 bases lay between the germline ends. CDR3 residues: CASSQVLGNQPQHF. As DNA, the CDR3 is TGCGCCAGCAGCCAAGTATTGGGCAATCAGCCCCAGCATTTT.

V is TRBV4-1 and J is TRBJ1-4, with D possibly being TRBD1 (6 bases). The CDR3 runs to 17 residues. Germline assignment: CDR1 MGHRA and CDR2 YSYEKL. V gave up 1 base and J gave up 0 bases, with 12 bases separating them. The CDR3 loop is CASSQGGGWATNEKLFF. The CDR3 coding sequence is TGCGCCAGCAGCCAAGGAGGGGGTTGGGCAACTAATGAAAAACTGTTTTTT.

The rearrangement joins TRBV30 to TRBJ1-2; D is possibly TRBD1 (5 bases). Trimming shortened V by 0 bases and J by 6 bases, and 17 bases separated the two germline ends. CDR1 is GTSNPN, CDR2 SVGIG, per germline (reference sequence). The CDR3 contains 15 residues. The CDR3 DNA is TGTGCCTGGAGTGTACGAGACCGACACAGGCATGGCTACACCTTC. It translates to CAWSVRDRHRHGYTF.

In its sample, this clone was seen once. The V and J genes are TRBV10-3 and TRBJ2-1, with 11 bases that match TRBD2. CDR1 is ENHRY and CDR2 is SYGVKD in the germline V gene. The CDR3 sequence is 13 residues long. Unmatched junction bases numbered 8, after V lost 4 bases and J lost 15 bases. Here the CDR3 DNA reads TGTGCCATCAGTGCAGGGACTAGCGGTTCCGGGTTCTTC. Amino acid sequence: CAISAGTSGSGFF.

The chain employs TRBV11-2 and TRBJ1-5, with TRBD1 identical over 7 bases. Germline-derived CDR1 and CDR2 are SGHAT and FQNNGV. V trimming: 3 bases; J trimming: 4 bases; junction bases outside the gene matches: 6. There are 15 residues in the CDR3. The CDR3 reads CASSFDGQANQPQHF. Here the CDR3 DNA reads TGTGCCAGCAGCTTTGATGGACAGGCTAATCAGCCCCAGCATTTT.

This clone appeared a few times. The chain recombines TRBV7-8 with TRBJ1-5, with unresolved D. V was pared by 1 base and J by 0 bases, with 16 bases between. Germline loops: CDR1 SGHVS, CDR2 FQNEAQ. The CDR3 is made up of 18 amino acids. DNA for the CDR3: TGTGCCAGCAGCTTAGTGTCCCTCAAGCGGTATAGCAATCAGCCCCAGCATTTT. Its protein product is CASSLVSLKRYSNQPQHF.

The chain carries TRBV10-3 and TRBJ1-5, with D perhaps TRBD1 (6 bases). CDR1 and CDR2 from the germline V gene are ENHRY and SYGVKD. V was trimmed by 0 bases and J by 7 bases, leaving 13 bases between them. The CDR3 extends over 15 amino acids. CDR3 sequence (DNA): TGTGCCATCAGTGAGTCCAAAGCAGGGGACCAGCCCCAGCATTTT. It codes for CAISESKAGDQPQHF.